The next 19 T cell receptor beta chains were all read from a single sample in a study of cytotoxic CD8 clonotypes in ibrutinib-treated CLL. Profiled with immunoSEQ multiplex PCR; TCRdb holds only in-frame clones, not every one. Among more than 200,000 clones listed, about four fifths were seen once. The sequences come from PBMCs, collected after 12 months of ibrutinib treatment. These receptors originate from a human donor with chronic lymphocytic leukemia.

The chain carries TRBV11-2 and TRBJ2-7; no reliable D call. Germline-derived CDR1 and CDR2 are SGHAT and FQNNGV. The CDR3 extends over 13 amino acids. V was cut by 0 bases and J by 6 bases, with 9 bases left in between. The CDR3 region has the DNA TGTGCCAGCAGCTTAGATCTTAAGAGCGAGCAGTACTTC. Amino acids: CASSLDLKSEQYF.

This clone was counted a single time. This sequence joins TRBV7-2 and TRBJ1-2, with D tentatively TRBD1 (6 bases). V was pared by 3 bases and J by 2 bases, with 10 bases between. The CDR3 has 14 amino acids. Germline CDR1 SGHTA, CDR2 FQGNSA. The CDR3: CASSFHRDNYGYTF. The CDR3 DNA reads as TGTGCCAGCAGCTTCCACAGGGACAACTATGGCTACACCTTC.

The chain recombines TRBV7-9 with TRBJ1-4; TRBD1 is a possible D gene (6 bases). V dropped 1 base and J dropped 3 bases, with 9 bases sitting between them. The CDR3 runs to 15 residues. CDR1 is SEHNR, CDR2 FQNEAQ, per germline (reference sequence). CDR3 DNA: TGTGCCAGCAGCTTAGGGGGGGCCCCTAATGAAAAACTGTTTTTT. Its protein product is CASSLGGAPNEKLFF.

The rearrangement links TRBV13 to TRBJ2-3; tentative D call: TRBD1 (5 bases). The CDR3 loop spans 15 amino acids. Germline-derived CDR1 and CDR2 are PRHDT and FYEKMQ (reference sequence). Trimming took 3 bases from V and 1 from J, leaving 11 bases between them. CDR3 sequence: CASSLQGHRTDTQYF. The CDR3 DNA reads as TGTGCCAGCAGCTTGCAAGGACACCGCACAGATACGCAGTATTTT.

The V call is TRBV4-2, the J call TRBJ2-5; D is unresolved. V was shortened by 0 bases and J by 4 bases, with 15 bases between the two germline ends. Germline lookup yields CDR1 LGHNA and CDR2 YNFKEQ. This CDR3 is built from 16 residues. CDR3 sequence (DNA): TGTGCCAGCAGCCAAGATGTAGGACCATATTCAGAGACCCAGTACTTC. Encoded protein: CASSQDVGPYSETQYF.

CDR3 DNA: TGTGCCAGCGGGCCCAGGGAACATACGCAGTATTTT. The encoded protein is CASGPREHTQYF. V usage is TRBV2 and J usage is TRBJ2-3; possible D gene TRBD1, 5 bases. The CDR3 is 12 residues long. Germline V gene lookup returns CDR1 SNHLY and CDR2 FYNNEI. The ends were cut back, 8 bases at V and 7 bases at J, with 13 bases in the middle.

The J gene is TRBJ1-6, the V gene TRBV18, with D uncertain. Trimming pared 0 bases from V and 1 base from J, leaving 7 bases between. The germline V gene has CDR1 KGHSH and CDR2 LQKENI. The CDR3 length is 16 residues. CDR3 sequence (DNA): TGTGCCAGCTCACCACCGAAGGGATCCTATAATTCACCCCTCCACTTT. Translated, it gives CASSPPKGSYNSPLHF. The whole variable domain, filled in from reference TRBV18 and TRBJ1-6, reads NAGVMQNPRHLVRRRGQEARLRCSPMKGHSHVYWYRQLPEEGLKFMVYLQKENIIDESGMPKERFSAEFPKEGPSILRIQQVVRGDSAAYFCASSPPKGSYNSPLHFGNGTRLTVT.

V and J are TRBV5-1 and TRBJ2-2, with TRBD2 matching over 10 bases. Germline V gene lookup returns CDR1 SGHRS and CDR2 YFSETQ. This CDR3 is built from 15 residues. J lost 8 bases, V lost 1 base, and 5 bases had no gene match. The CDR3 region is CASSLSGLAAGELFF. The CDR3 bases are TGCGCCAGCAGCTTGAGCGGACTAGCGGCAGGGGAGCTGTTTTTT.

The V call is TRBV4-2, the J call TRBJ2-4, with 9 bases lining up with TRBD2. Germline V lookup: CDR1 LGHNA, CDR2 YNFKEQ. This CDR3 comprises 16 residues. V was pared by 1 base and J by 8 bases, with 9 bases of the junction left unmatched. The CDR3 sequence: CASSQGRAGGSDIQYF. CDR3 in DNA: TGTGCCAGCAGCCAAGGGCGGGCGGGAGGGTCGGACATTCAGTACTTC.

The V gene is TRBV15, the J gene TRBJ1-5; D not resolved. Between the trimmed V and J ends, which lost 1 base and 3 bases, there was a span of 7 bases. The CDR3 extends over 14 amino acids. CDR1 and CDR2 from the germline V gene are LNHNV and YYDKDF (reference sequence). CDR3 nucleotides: TGTGCCACCAGCAGAGTACGTTTCAATCAGCCCCAGCATTTT. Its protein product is CATSRVRFNQPQHF.

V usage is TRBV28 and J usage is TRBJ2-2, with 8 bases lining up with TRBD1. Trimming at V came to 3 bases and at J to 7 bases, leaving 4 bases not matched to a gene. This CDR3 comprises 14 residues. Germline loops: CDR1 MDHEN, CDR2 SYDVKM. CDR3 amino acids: CASSFQGAGGELFF. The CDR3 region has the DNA TGTGCCAGCAGTTTCCAGGGGGCGGGCGGGGAGCTGTTTTTT.

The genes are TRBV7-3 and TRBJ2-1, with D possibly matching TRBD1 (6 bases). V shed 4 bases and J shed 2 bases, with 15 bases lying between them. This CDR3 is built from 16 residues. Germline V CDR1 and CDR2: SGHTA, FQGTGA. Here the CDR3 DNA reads TGTGCCAGCAGCTCACAGGGATTTGGTGCCTACAATGAGCAGTTCTTC. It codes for CASSSQGFGAYNEQFF.

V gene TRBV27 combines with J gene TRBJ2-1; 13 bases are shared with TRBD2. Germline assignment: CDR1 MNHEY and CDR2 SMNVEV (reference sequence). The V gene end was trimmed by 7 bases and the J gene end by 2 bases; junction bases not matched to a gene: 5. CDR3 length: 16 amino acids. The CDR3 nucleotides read TGTGCCAGCACCGACGGGACTAGCGGGACCTACAATGAGCAGTTCTTC. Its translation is CASTDGTSGTYNEQFF.

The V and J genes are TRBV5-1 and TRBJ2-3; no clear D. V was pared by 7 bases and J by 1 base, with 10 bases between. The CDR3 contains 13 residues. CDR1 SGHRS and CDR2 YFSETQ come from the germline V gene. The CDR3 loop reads CASFPSGTDTQYF. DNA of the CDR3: TGCGCCAGCTTTCCGAGCGGCACAGATACGCAGTATTTT. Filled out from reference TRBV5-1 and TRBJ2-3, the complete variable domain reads KAGVTQTPRYLIKTRGQQVTLSCSPISGHRSVSWYQQTPGQGLQFLFEYFSETQRNKGNFPGRFSGRQFSNSRSEMNVSTLELGDSALYLCASFPSGTDTQYFGPGTRLTVL.

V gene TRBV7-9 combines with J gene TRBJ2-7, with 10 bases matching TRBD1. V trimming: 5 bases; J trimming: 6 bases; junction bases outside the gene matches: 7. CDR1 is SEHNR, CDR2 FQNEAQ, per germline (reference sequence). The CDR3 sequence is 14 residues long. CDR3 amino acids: CASSLTGTGVEQYF. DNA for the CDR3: TGTGCCAGCAGCCTAACCGGGACAGGGGTCGAGCAGTACTTC.

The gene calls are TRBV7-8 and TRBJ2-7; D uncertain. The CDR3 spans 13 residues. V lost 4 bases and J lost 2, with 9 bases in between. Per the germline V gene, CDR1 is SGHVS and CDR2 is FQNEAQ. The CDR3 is CASSYMMPYEQYF. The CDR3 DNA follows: TGTGCCAGCAGCTACATGATGCCCTACGAGCAGTACTTC.

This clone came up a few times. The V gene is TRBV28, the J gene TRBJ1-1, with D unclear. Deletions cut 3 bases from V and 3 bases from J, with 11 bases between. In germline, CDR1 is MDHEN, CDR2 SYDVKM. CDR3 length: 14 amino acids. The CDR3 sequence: CASSFWALDTEAFF. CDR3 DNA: TGTGCCAGCAGTTTCTGGGCGCTGGACACTGAAGCTTTCTTT.

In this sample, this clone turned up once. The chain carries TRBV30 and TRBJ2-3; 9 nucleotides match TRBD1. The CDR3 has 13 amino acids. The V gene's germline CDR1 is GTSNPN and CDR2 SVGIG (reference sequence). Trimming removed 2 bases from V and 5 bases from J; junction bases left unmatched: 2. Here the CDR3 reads CAWSTGGQDTQYF. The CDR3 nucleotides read TGTGCCTGGAGTACAGGGGGCCAAGATACGCAGTATTTT.

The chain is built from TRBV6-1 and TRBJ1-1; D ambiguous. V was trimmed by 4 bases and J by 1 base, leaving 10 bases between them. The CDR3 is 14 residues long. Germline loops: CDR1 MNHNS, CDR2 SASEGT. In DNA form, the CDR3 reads TGTGCCAGCAGTGCGACGAGGGAGAACACTGAAGCTTTCTTT. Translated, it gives CASSATRENTEAFF.